Included here is one T cell receptor (beta chain) sequence, with context. Its matching antigen is unknown. A much larger clone differs by one base, so this may be a read error. This CDR3 contains 15 residues. CDR1 and CDR2 (germline): MDHEN, SYDVKM. The source of the sample is a study of post-analysis software for immune sequencing data. Unique molecular identifiers had been added to the TCR beta cDNA libraries. TCRdb re-analysed the PCR reads in MiXCR, keeping a single row per CDR3 protein. The top ten hold about 7.6% of the sample, which has roughly 400,000 distinct CDR3 sequences, over 30% seen once. Study-level points and caveats: Controls had lower frequencies than patients of a handful of TRBV segments, which included TRBV5-6, TRBV5-1 and TRBV20-1. For normalized Chao1 diversity, multiple sclerosis patients scored significantly lower than controls did.

Sequencing was carried out using blood. The chain couples TRBV28 to TRBJ1-4, with D unresolved. The receptor comes from a girl aged 2 to 10 with multiple sclerosis. This CDR3 reads CASSFISPTNEKRFF. The DNA of the CDR3 is TGTGCCAGCAGTTTTATCAGCCCAACTAATGAAAAACGGTTTTTT.